These T cell receptor beta chains were read from a single sample in a study of OX40 agonist ivuxolimab in advanced cancers. TCRdb keeps only in-frame clones here, not all; method: immunoSEQ multiplex PCR. The profile covers some 40,000 clones, with around 89% appearing a single time and approximately 15% taken by the ten largest. This sample comprised CD4+ or CD8+ T cells sorted from blood, obtained in a trial of the OX40 agonist ivuxolimab. These receptors all come from an adult with an advanced solid tumor such as melanoma, head and neck, liver or kidney cancer. The CDR3 runs from the conserved cysteine through the conserved F or W. D genes are given only for firm matches. Clone size is not always given. Where it is, it says once, few, many or a class for expanded clones.

D gene: -
V gene: TRBV7-9
J gene: TRBJ1-1
clone size: once
CDR3 DNA: TGTGCCATCCCGGTGGGCACTGAAGCTTTCTTT
CDR3 protein: CAIPVGTEAFF

D gene: TRBD2
V gene: TRBV19
J gene: TRBJ2-1
clone size: few
CDR3 DNA: TGTGCCAGTAGTGTAGCGGGGGGGGAGTATTTGAATGAGCAGTTCTTC
CDR3 protein: CASSVAGGEYLNEQFF

D gene: -
V gene: TRBV2
J gene: TRBJ2-1
clone size: -
CDR3 DNA: TGTGCCAGCAGTGATAACTCCGGGACCCACTACAATGAGCAGTTCTTC
CDR3 protein: CASSDNSGTHYNEQFF

D gene: -
V gene: TRBV7-6
J gene: TRBJ2-1
clone size: -
CDR3 DNA: TGTGCCAGCAGCTTTGGAGTGGAGCAGTTCTTC
CDR3 protein: CASSFGVEQFF

D gene: -
V gene: TRBV4-1
J gene: TRBJ2-7
clone size: -
CDR3 DNA: TGCGCCAGCAGCCCCCGGGACGGACCCTACGAGCAGTACTTC
CDR3 protein: CASSPRDGPYEQYF

D gene: TRBD2
V gene: TRBV5-1
J gene: TRBJ2-1
clone size: once
CDR3 DNA: TGCGCCAGCAGCTTGAGACTAGCGGGGGACAATGAGCAGTTCTTC
CDR3 protein: CASSLRLAGDNEQFF

D gene: -
V gene: TRBV15
J gene: TRBJ2-5
clone size: -
CDR3 DNA: TGTGCCACCAGCACACGCAGGGGATTAAGAGAGACCCAGTACTTC
CDR3 protein: CATSTRRGLRETQYF

D gene: TRBD2
V gene: TRBV19
J gene: TRBJ2-7
clone size: -
CDR3 DNA: TGTGCCAGTAGTATGGTGGGACTAGCTTCTGAGCAGTACTTC
CDR3 protein: CASSMVGLASEQYF

D gene: TRBD1
V gene: TRBV5-1
J gene: TRBJ1-1
clone size: -
CDR3 DNA: TGCGCCAGCAGCTTCAGCTGGGGGGACAGGGGGCCAGGCACTGAAGCTTTCTTT
CDR3 protein: CASSFSWGDRGPGTEAFF

D gene: -
V gene: TRBV7-9
J gene: TRBJ2-3
clone size: -
CDR3 DNA: TGTGCCAGCAGCCCCAAAATGGGACCAGGAACTAGCACAGATACGCAGTATTTT
CDR3 protein: CASSPKMGPGTSTDTQYF

D gene: -
V gene: TRBV18
J gene: TRBJ2-4
clone size: -
CDR3 DNA: TGTGCCAGCTCACGACCACAAACTAGTTTGAGGGGAAACATTCAGTACTTC
CDR3 protein: CASSRPQTSLRGNIQYF

D gene: -
V gene: TRBV7-9
J gene: TRBJ1-1
clone size: -
CDR3 DNA: TGTGCCAGCAGCCCGGGGCATGAAGCTTTCTTT
CDR3 protein: CASSPGHEAFF

D gene: -
V gene: TRBV9
J gene: TRBJ1-2
clone size: -
CDR3 DNA: TGTGCCAGCAGCGTATACGGGGCTGGGTACTATGGCTACACCTTC
CDR3 protein: CASSVYGAGYYGYTF

D gene: -
V gene: TRBV4-1
J gene: TRBJ2-4
clone size: -
CDR3 DNA: TGCGCCAGCAGCCAAGACAGAGCCAAAAACATTCAGTACTTC
CDR3 protein: CASSQDRAKNIQYF